Listed below are T cell receptor beta chains from one sample, sequenced in a study of beta chain features in type 1 diabetes. Profiled with immunoSEQ multiplex PCR; TCRdb holds only in-frame clones, not every one. The table records 350,000 to 450,000 clones, 11% to 15% of them present only once. Sequencing was done on a sample of naive CD4+ T cells from blood. These TCRs come from a man between 25 and 39 years old in good health. Each CDR3 is given with its conserved first and last residue. Fields, in order: CDR3 DNA, CDR3 protein, D gene, J gene, V gene, clone size. A D gene is named only where the DNA matches it firmly. Expanded clones get a size class; other rows say once, few or many, or leave the size out.

DNA: TGTGCCAGCAGCCTCGGCCCCTGGGCTGAAGCTTTCTTT
CDR3: CASSLGPWAEAFF
D: NA
J: TRBJ1-1
V: TRBV5-4
size: NA

DNA: TGTGCCAGCAGTCCCCGGGGACTAGCGGACCAAGAGACCCAGTACTTC
CDR3: CASSPRGLADQETQYF
D: TRBD2
J: TRBJ2-5
V: TRBV7-6
size: NA

DNA: TGTGCCAGCAGCTTAGTTGTGGACATGAACACTGAAGCTTTCTTT
CDR3: CASSLVVDMNTEAFF
D: NA
J: TRBJ1-1
V: TRBV7-2
size: few

DNA: TGTGCCATACGACAGGGCCCAGATACGCAGTATTTT
CDR3: CAIRQGPDTQYF
D: TRBD1
J: TRBJ2-3
V: TRBV6-1
size: few

DNA: TGTGCCAGTAGTATAGGTGGGGACAGGCCCTGGCAGCCCCAGCATTTT
CDR3: CASSIGGDRPWQPQHF
D: TRBD1
J: TRBJ1-5
V: TRBV19
size: few

DNA: TGTGCCAGCAGCGCCCATGGGGCTGGGGCCAACGTCCTGACTTTC
CDR3: CASSAHGAGANVLTF
D: NA
J: TRBJ2-6
V: TRBV9
size: many

DNA: TGTGCCAGCAGCCAAGGTTTATTGGCCGTGGGACTAGCGGGCTACAATGAGCAGTTCTTC
CDR3: CASSQGLLAVGLAGYNEQFF
D: TRBD2
J: TRBJ2-1
V: TRBV14
size: NA

DNA: TGCAGCGTTGATTCTAGCCCGGAGACCCAGTACTTC
CDR3: CSVDSSPETQYF
D: NA
J: TRBJ2-5
V: TRBV29-1
size: few

DNA: TGTGCCAGCAGCCCCTCCGACAGGATTGGGGGCAATGAGCAGTTCTTC
CDR3: CASSPSDRIGGNEQFF
D: NA
J: TRBJ2-1
V: TRBV7-9
size: NA

DNA: TGCGCCAGCAGCTTGGAGGGGACAGGGTACAATGAGCAGTTCTTC
CDR3: CASSLEGTGYNEQFF
D: TRBD1
J: TRBJ2-1
V: TRBV5-1
size: few

DNA: TGTGCCAGCAGCTTAACGTTGGCAGATACGCAGTATTTT
CDR3: CASSLTLADTQYF
D: NA
J: TRBJ2-3
V: TRBV7-3
size: few

DNA: TGTGCCAGTAGACCGGGACTAGCGGGAGGAGGGGAGCAGTTCTTC
CDR3: CASRPGLAGGGEQFF
D: TRBD2
J: TRBJ2-1
V: TRBV19
size: NA

DNA: TGTGCCATCAGTGAGACAAGGGACAGAAACATTCAGTACTTC
CDR3: CAISETRDRNIQYF
D: TRBD1
J: TRBJ2-4
V: TRBV10-3
size: few

DNA: TGTGCCAGCAGGGGTAATGCAAACATTCAGTACTTC
CDR3: CASRGNANIQYF
D: NA
J: TRBJ2-4
V: TRBV27
size: NA

DNA: TGTGCCAGCAGCGTATCTCCAGGGGTCGGGGAGACCCAGTACTTC
CDR3: CASSVSPGVGETQYF
D: NA
J: TRBJ2-5
V: TRBV9
size: few

DNA: TGTGCCATCAGTGGGGGCTTGAGCACAGATACGCAGTATTTT
CDR3: CAISGGLSTDTQYF
D: NA
J: TRBJ2-3
V: TRBV10-3
size: once

DNA: TGTGCCAGCTACTATCGGGCCGGGGAGCTGTTTTTT
CDR3: CASYYRAGELFF
D: NA
J: TRBJ2-2
V: TRBV25-1
size: NA

DNA: TGCAGCGTTGTGACAGGAGTCAATGAAAAACTGTTTTTT
CDR3: CSVVTGVNEKLFF
D: NA
J: TRBJ1-4
V: TRBV29-1
size: NA

DNA: TGTGCCAGCAGCTTGTACCTATACAATGAGCAGTTCTTC
CDR3: CASSLYLYNEQFF
D: NA
J: TRBJ2-1
V: TRBV5-4
size: few

DNA: TGTGCCGCCCGGCAGGATGGCCTCAAAAACATTCAGTACTTC
CDR3: CAARQDGLKNIQYF
D: NA
J: TRBJ2-4
V: TRBV2
size: NA

DNA: TGCGCCAGCAGTCTTGGGGCGGGGGAGCAGTTCTTC
CDR3: CASSLGAGEQFF
D: NA
J: TRBJ2-1
V: TRBV23-1
size: few

DNA: TGTGCCAGCAGCTTCTTGGCCGTGCAGAACCTTGAAGCTTTCTTT
CDR3: CASSFLAVQNLEAFF
D: NA
J: TRBJ1-1
V: TRBV7-2
size: NA

DNA: TGTGCCAGTAGTATCCAAGCGGACCGCTACAATGAGCAGTTCTTC
CDR3: CASSIQADRYNEQFF
D: NA
J: TRBJ2-1
V: TRBV19
size: once

DNA: TGCGCCAGCAGCAGCGGGGGGACCACAGATACGCAGTATTTT
CDR3: CASSSGGTTDTQYF
D: TRBD2
J: TRBJ2-3
V: TRBV5-1
size: NA

DNA: TGTGCCAGCAGTGCCTCCGCGACAGGGTATTACGAGCAGTACTTC
CDR3: CASSASATGYYEQYF
D: TRBD1
J: TRBJ2-7
V: TRBV27
size: NA

DNA: TGTGCCAGCAGCTTAGGTGCGGGAGCTGCCACAGATACGCAGTATTTT
CDR3: CASSLGAGAATDTQYF
D: TRBD2
J: TRBJ2-3
V: TRBV7-2
size: few

DNA: TGTGCCAGCAGCCCCCGACTAGCGGGAGGCGGGGAGACCCAGTACTTC
CDR3: CASSPRLAGGGETQYF
D: TRBD2
J: TRBJ2-5
V: TRBV4-2
size: NA

DNA: TGCAGTGCTAGAGGGGGCCGGGAGCTGTTTTTT
CDR3: CSARGGRELFF
D: NA
J: TRBJ2-2
V: TRBV20-1
size: NA

DNA: TGTGCCAGCAGCCAGGACAGGGCGCAGACCCAGTACTTC
CDR3: CASSQDRAQTQYF
D: TRBD1
J: TRBJ2-5
V: TRBV11-3
size: NA

DNA: TGTGCCAGCAGTGGCATGGGACAGGGAACTGAAGCTTTCTTT
CDR3: CASSGMGQGTEAFF
D: TRBD1
J: TRBJ1-1
V: TRBV2
size: NA

DNA: TGTGCCAGCAGCTCTCGTTCGGGTCCGGAGCAGTACTTC
CDR3: CASSSRSGPEQYF
D: NA
J: TRBJ2-7
V: TRBV7-8
size: NA

DNA: TGTGCCAGCAGCTTGCCTAGCGGGAACCAAGAGACCCAGTACTTC
CDR3: CASSLPSGNQETQYF
D: TRBD2
J: TRBJ2-5
V: TRBV5-4
size: NA

DNA: TGTGCCAGCAGCTTAGCGGGAAGCTCCTACAATGAGCAGTTCTTC
CDR3: CASSLAGSSYNEQFF
D: NA
J: TRBJ2-1
V: TRBV7-3
size: few

DNA: TGTGCCAGCAGCTTATATCAGACCCAAGAGACCCAGTACTTC
CDR3: CASSLYQTQETQYF
D: NA
J: TRBJ2-5
V: TRBV7-8
size: few

DNA: TGTGCCAGCAGTTCGGATCCGAACACTGAAGCTTTCTTT
CDR3: CASSSDPNTEAFF
D: NA
J: TRBJ1-1
V: TRBV6-1
size: few

DNA: TGTGCCAGCAGCCAAGAAGGCTCGAAGGGACTAGCGTTTCAAGAGACCCAGTACTTC
CDR3: CASSQEGSKGLAFQETQYF
D: TRBD2
J: TRBJ2-5
V: TRBV4-2
size: NA

DNA: TGTGCCAGCAGCTTAGACAGGAACACTGAAGCTTTCTTT
CDR3: CASSLDRNTEAFF
D: NA
J: TRBJ1-1
V: TRBV7-2
size: few

DNA: TGTGCCAGCAGCGTAGTAGGGGACAGTCTCTATGGCTACACCTTC
CDR3: CASSVVGDSLYGYTF
D: TRBD1
J: TRBJ1-2
V: TRBV9
size: NA

DNA: TGTGCCAGCAGCCAAGAGGTTGTCCCGACAGATACGCAGTATTTT
CDR3: CASSQEVVPTDTQYF
D: NA
J: TRBJ2-3
V: TRBV4-2
size: few

DNA: TGTGCCAGCAGCTTAGGGGACTGGTCTAACAATGAGCAGTTCTTC
CDR3: CASSLGDWSNNEQFF
D: NA
J: TRBJ2-1
V: TRBV7-9
size: NA

DNA: TGTGCCAGCAGCAAATCGGGACTTCCGAACTATGGCTACACCTTC
CDR3: CASSKSGLPNYGYTF
D: NA
J: TRBJ1-2
V: TRBV14
size: few

DNA: TGTGCCAGCAGCTCTAATAGCGGCCTCGGGGCCCAGTACTTC
CDR3: CASSSNSGLGAQYF
D: NA
J: TRBJ2-5
V: TRBV7-2
size: few

DNA: TGTGCCAGCAGCGCGGGACTAACTAATGAAAAACTGTTTTTT
CDR3: CASSAGLTNEKLFF
D: NA
J: TRBJ1-4
V: TRBV9
size: once

DNA: TGTGCCACCGGGCCCTTTGCCCGCACAGATACGCAGTATTTT
CDR3: CATGPFARTDTQYF
D: NA
J: TRBJ2-3
V: TRBV6-6
size: few

DNA: TGTGCCAGCAGCAGCGGGGAGAGCTCCTACAATGAGCAGTTCTTC
CDR3: CASSSGESSYNEQFF
D: TRBD2
J: TRBJ2-1
V: TRBV6-5
size: few

DNA: TGTGCCAGCAGCTTAGAACAGGTATTAGTCAATGAGCAGTTCTTC
CDR3: CASSLEQVLVNEQFF
D: NA
J: TRBJ2-1
V: TRBV7-2
size: NA

DNA: TGCAGCGTTGCTCCGGGACTTAACTATGGCTACACCTTC
CDR3: CSVAPGLNYGYTF
D: NA
J: TRBJ1-2
V: TRBV29-1
size: NA